The 5 T cell receptor beta chains below come from one sample, sequenced in a study of blood T cell repertoires in COVID-19. Sequencing was performed with immunoSEQ multiplex PCR; in TCRdb, only in-frame clones are kept and a portion is missing. The sample contains roughly 200,000 clones, 80% to 85% of which appear only once. The source material was peripheral blood. The origin of the receptors is a woman at least 80 years old with COVID-19, enrolled during active disease.

V usage is TRBV27 and J usage is TRBJ1-2; no firm D call. The CDR3 is 13 residues long. With 5 bases removed from V and 3 bases from J, the gap between germline ends came to 10 bases. In germline, CDR1 is MNHEY, CDR2 SMNVEV (reference sequence). The CDR3 DNA is TGTGCCAGCAGTCGCCCCGGGGACTATGGCTACACCTTC. Its translation: CASSRPGDYGYTF.

The chain uses TRBV7-8 and TRBJ1-5, with TRBD1 matching 10 bases. Germline lookup yields CDR1 SGHVS and CDR2 FQNEAQ. The CDR3 is 15 residues long. Trimming removed 3 bases from V and 11 bases from J; junction bases left unmatched: 10. The CDR3 is CASSLAGTGALAQHF. CDR3 coding DNA: TGTGCCAGCAGCTTGGCCGGGACAGGGGCTTTGGCCCAGCATTTT.

This rearrangement joins TRBV6-4 to TRBJ2-3; D perhaps matches TRBD2 (6 bases). This CDR3 is 15 amino acids long. The germline gives CDR1 MRHNA, CDR2 SNTAGT. Deletions cut 3 bases from V and 4 bases from J, with 14 bases between. CDR3 in amino acids: CASSDRASEADTQYF. CDR3 coding DNA: TGTGCCAGCAGTGATCGAGCTAGCGAAGCAGATACGCAGTATTTT.

The rearrangement links TRBV10-3 to TRBJ2-1; 7 nucleotides agree with TRBD2. V lost 7 bases, J lost 10 bases, and 13 bases stayed unmatched. The V gene's germline CDR1 is ENHRY and CDR2 SYGVKD. The CDR3 extends over 14 amino acids. CDR3 in DNA: TGTGCCATCACCCCTAGCGGACCTAAGAGAGAGCAGTTCTTC. Its translation is CAITPSGPKREQFF.

This clone was detected once. CDR3 protein: CASSPGQYSYEQYV. The CDR3 DNA reads TGTGCCAGCAGCCCAGGACAGTACTCCTACGAGCAGTACGTC. The chain joins TRBV7-9 to TRBJ2-7; TRBD1 is a possible D gene (6 bases). Germline CDR1 SEHNR, CDR2 FQNEAQ (reference sequence). The V end was cut by 5 bases, the J end by 0 bases, with 11 bases between. The CDR3 has 14 amino acids.